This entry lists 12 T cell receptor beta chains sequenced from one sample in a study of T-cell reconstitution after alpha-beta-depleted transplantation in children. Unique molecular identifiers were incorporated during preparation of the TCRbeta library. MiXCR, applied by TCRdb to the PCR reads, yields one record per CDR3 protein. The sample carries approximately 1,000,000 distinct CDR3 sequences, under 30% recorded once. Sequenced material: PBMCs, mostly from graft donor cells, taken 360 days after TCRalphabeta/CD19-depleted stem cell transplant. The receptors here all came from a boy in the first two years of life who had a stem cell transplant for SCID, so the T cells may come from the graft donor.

The CDR3 DNA reads TGTGCCAGCAGTTTCGTGGGAACTAGTGAGCAGTTCTTC. It translates to CASSFVGTSEQFF. This sequence joins TRBV12-3 or TRBV12-4 and TRBJ2-1; a possible D gene is TRBD2 (5 bases). The ends were cut back, 3 bases at V and 9 bases at J, with 12 bases in the middle. CDR3 length: 13 residues.

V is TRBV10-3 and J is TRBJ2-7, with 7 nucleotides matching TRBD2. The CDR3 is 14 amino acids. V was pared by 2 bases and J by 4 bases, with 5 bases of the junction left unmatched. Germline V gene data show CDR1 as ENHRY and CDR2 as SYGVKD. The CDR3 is CAISERGERYEQYF. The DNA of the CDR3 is TGTGCCATCAGTGAGCGGGGGGAAAGGTACGAGCAGTACTTC.

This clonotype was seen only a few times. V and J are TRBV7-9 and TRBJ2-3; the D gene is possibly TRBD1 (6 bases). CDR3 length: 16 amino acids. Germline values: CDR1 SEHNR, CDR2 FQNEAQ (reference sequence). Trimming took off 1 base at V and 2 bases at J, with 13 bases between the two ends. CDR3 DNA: TGTGCCAGCAGCTTAGGTACGGGACACCTCACAGATACGCAGTATTTT. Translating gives CASSLGTGHLTDTQYF.

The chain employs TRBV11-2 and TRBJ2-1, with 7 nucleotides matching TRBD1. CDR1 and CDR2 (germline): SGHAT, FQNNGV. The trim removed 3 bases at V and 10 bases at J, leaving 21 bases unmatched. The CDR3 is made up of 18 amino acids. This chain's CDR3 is CASSFTALMDRLGGEQFF. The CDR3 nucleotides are TGTGCCAGCAGCTTCACGGCCCTAATGGACAGGCTGGGCGGGGAGCAGTTCTTC.

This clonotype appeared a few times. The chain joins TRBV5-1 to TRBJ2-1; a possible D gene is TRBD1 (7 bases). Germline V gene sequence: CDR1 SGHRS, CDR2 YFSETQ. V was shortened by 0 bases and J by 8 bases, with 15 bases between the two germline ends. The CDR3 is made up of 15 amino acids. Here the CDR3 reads CASSLGSGGMDEQFF. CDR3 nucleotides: TGCGCCAGCAGCTTGGGATCAGGGGGGATGGATGAGCAGTTCTTC.

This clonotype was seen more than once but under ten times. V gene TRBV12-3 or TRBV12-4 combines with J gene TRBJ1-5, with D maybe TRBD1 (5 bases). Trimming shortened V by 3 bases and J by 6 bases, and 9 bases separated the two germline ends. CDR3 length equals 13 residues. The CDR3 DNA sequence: TGTGCCAGCAGTTTGGGTGGGGCTCAGCCCCAGCATTTT. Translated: CASSLGGAQPQHF.

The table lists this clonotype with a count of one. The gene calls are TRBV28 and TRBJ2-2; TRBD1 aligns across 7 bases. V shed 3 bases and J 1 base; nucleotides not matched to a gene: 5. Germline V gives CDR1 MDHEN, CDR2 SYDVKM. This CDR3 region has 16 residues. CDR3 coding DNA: TGTGCCAGCAGTTTTCCCGGGACAGTGAACACCGGGGAGCTGTTTTTT. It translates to CASSFPGTVNTGELFF.

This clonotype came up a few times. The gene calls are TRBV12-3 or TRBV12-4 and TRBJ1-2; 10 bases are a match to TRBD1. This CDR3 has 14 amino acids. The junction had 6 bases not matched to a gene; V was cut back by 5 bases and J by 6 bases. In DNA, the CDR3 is TGTGCCAGCAGTCGGGACAGGGGACCCGATGGCTACACCTTC. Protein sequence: CASSRDRGPDGYTF.

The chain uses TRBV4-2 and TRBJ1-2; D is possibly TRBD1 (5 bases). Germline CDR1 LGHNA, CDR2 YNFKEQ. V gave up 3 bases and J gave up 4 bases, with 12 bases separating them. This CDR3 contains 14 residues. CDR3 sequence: CASSQGTNGYGYTF. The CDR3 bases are TGTGCCAGCAGCCAGGGGACCAACGGCTATGGCTACACCTTC.

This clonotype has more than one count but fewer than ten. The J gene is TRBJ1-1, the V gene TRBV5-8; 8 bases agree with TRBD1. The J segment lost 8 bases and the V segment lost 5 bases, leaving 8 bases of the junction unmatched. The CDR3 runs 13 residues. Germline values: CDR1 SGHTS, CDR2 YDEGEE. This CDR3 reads CASRSGRDREAFF. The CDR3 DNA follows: TGTGCCAGCAGGTCGGGAAGGGACAGGGAAGCTTTCTTT.

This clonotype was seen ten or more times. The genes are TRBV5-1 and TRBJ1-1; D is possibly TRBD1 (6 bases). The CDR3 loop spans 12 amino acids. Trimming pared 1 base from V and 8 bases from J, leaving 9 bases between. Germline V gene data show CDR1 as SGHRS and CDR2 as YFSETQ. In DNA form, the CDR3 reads TGCGCCAGCAGCTTGTGGACAGCGGAAGCTTTCTTT. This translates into CASSLWTAEAFF.

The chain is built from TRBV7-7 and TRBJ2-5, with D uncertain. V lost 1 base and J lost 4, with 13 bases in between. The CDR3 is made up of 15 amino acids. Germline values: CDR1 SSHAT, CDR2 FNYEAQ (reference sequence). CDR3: CASSLGAAWGETQYF. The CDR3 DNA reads TGTGCCAGCAGCTTAGGGGCGGCGTGGGGAGAGACCCAGTACTTC.